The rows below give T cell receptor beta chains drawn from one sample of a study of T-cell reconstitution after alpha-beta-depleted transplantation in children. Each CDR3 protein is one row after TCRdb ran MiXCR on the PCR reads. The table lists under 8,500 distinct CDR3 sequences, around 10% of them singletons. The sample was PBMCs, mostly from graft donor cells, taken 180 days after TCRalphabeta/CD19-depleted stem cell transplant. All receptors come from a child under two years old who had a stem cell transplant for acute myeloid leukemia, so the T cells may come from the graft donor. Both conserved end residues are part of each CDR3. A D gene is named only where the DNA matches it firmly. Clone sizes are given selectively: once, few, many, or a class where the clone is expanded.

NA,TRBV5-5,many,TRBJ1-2,TGTGCCAGCAGCTTGGCCCCAGGGGTTAACTATGGCTACACCTTC,CASSLAPGVNYGYTF
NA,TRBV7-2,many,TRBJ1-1,TGTGCCAGCAGCTTAGTCTCTGGGGTAATGAACACTGAAGCTTTCTTT,CASSLVSGVMNTEAFF
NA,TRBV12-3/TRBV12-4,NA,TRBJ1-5,TGTGCCAGCAGTTTATTACCGAATAGCAATCGGCCCCGGCATTTT,CASSLLPNSNRPRHF
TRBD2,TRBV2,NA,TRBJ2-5,TGTGCCAGCAGTGATGGGACTAGCGGGGATTTGGAGACCCAGTACTTC,CASSDGTSGDLETQYF
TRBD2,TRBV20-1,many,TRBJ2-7,TGCAGTGCTAGTCATCAGACCGGGACTAGCGGGAGTATCTACGAGCAGTACTTC,CSASHQTGTSGSIYEQYF
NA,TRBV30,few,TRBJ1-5,TGTGCCTGGAGCATCGGGGGCGGGAATCAGCCCCAGCATTTT,CAWSIGGGNQPQHF
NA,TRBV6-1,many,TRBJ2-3,TGTGCCAGCAGGAAAAGTACTAGCACAGATACGCAGTATTTT,CASRKSTSTDTQYF
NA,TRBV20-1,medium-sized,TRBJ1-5,TGCAGTGCTAGTCCAGAGAGTAGAAGCCAGCCCCAGCATTTT,CSASPESRSQPQHF
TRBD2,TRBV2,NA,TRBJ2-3,TGTGCCAGCAGGAAACTAGCGGGAGGGGTAGATACGCAGTATTTT,CASRKLAGGVDTQYF
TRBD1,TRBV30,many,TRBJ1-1,TGTGCCTGGAGCGCAGCAGGGGGTGGGTTTGCTTTCTTT,CAWSAAGGGFAFF
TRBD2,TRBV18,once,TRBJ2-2,TGTGCCAGCTCTTCAACTAGCGGGAGAGACACCGGGGAGCTGTTTTTT,CASSSTSGRDTGELFF
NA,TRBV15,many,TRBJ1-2,TGTGCCACCAGCAGAGATGAGGGAGGCTACACCTTC,CATSRDEGGYTF
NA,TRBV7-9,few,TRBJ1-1,TGTGCCAGCAGCTTAGCCGGAGGACGGCAGAACACTGAAGCTTTCTTT,CASSLAGGRQNTEAFF
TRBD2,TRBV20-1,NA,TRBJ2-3,TGCAGTGCGCGGACTAGCGGGGCCCCTACGCAGTATTTT,CSARTSGAPTQYF
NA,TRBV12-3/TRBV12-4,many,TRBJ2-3,TGTGCCAGCAGTTTGTTCGGGGGCGCGACGGATACGCAGTATTTT,CASSLFGGATDTQYF
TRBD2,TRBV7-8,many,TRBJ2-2,TGTGCCAGCAGCCCCGGCTACGAGATAGCGGGAGTAACCGGGGAGCTGTTTTTT,CASSPGYEIAGVTGELFF
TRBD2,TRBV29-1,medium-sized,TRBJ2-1,TGCAGTGAGGAAAGCGGGAGCTACAGGGAGCAGTTCTTC,CSEESGSYREQFF
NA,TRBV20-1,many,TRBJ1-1,TGCAGTGCTAGAGATCACGGGGTGAGGGACACTGAAGCTTTCTTT,CSARDHGVRDTEAFF
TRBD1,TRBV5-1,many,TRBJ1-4,TGCGCCAGCAGCTTCGGGACAGCGAATGAAAAACTGTTTTTT,CASSFGTANEKLFF
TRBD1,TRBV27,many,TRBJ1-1,TGTGCCAGCAGAACCAACAGGGGGCGAACTGAAGCTTTCTTT,CASRTNRGRTEAFF
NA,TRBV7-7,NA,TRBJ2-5,TGTGCCAGCAGCTTAGAGGCGGCCTGGGGGCAAGAGACCCAGTACTTC,CASSLEAAWGQETQYF
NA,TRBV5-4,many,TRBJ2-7,TGTGCCAGCAGCTCCGGACAGCTCGTATACGAGCAGTACTTC,CASSSGQLVYEQYF
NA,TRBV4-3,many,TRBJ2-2,TGCGCCAGCAGCCCCCCCGGCAGGGGACTACTTAACACCGGGGAGCTGTTTTTT,CASSPPGRGLLNTGELFF
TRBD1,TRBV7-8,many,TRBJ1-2,TGTGCCAGCAGCCCCTGGACAGGGGGAGGTTATGGCTACACCTTC,CASSPWTGGGYGYTF
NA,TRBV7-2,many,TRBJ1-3,TGTGCCAGCAGCTTAGGGGCAGGTAGTATCGCTGGAAACACCATATATTTT,CASSLGAGSIAGNTIYF
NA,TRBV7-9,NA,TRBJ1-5,TGTGCCAGCAGCGTACAGGGCGAGGATCAGCCCCAGCATTTT,CASSVQGEDQPQHF
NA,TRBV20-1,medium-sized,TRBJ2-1,TGCAGTGCTAGAGATCCCCCTGAGCAGTTCTTC,CSARDPPEQFF
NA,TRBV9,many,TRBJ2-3,TGTGCCAGCAGCGTGGGGTCGGGCGGACTCCTAAAACAAGATACGCAGTATTTT,CASSVGSGGLLKQDTQYF
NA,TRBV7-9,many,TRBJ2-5,TGTGCCAGCAGCTTAGTTAGGGGGGCTTACTTCCAAGAGACCCAGTACTTC,CASSLVRGAYFQETQYF
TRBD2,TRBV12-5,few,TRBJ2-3,TGTGCTAGTGGTTTTGCTCCCTCCGCCGGGACTAGCGGGAGGGTAGCTAGCACAGATACGCAGTATTTT,CASGFAPSAGTSGRVASTDTQYF
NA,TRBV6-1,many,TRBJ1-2,TGTGCCAGCAGTGAACGGGAGGGCTACTGGGGCTACACCTTC,CASSEREGYWGYTF
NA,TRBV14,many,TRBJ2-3,TGTGCCAGCAGCCAAGTTGTTTGGGACACCCTCCTTTTCGGACTTAGCACAGATACGCAGTATTTT,CASSQVVWDTLLFGLSTDTQYF
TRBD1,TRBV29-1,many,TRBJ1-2,TGCAGCGTTAAAAATTTGGACAGGCATAACTATGGCTACACCTTC,CSVKNLDRHNYGYTF
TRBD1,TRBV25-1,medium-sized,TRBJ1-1,TGTGCCAGCAGTCCGGGACAGGGTCGAACTGAAGCTTTCTTT,CASSPGQGRTEAFF
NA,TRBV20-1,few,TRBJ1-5,TGCAGTGCGGCTGGGACACTCAATCAGCCCCAGCATTTT,CSAAGTLNQPQHF
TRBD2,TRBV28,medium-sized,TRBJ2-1,TGTGCCAGCAGTGGGAGACTAGCGGGAGGGCGTCGCAATGAGCAGTTCTTC,CASSGRLAGGRRNEQFF
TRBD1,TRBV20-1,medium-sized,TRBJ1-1,TGCAAAGGACAGGGTAACACTGAAGCTTTCTTT,CKGQGNTEAFF
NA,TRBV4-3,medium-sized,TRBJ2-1,TGCGCCAGCAGCCAATCGGCGGGCTCCTACAATGAGCAGTTCTTC,CASSQSAGSYNEQFF
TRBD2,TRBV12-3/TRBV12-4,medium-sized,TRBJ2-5,TGTGCCAGCAGCTTTAGCGGGACCCAAGAGACCCAGTACTTC,CASSFSGTQETQYF
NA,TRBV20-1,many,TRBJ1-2,TGCAGTGCTAGAGACCAAACCAGGTCTTCCTATGGCTACACCTTC,CSARDQTRSSYGYTF
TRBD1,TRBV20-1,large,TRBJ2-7,TGCAGTGCTAGAAGACAGGGCCTCTACGAGCAGTACTTC,CSARRQGLYEQYF
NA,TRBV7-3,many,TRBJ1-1,TGTGCCAGCAGCTTAGTTGGGAACACTGAAGCTTTCTTT,CASSLVGNTEAFF
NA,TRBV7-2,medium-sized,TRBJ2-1,TGTGCCAGCAGCCCACGGACTACCCTTTATAATGAGCAGTTCTTC,CASSPRTTLYNEQFF
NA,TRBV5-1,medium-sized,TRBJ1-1,TGCGCCAGCAGCGCTATGGGACAGAACACTGAAGCTTTCTTT,CASSAMGQNTEAFF
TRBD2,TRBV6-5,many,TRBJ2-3,TGTGCCAGCAGTACAGGGACTAGCCTTGTCGAATCACTGATGAACAAGCACAGGGATACGCAGTATTTT,CASSTGTSLVESLMNKHRDTQYF
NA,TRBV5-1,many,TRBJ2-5,TGCGCCAGCAGCAAAGGTAGCGAGGGGGGATCGTACCAAGAGACCCAGTACTTC,CASSKGSEGGSYQETQYF
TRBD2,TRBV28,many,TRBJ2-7,TGTGCCAGCAGTTTCTGGCGGGAGCTTACCTACGAGCAGTACTTC,CASSFWRELTYEQYF
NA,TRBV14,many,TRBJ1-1,TGTGCCAGCAGCCGTTGGAGCGGGGAGGGCACTGAAGCTTTCTTT,CASSRWSGEGTEAFF
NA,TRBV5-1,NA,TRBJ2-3,TGCGCCAGCAGCCCAGGACTAACTGCATTAGGCACAGATACGCAGTATTTT,CASSPGLTALGTDTQYF